The 27 T cell receptor beta chains given below trace back to one sample, sequenced in a study of long-term antiretroviral therapy in people with HIV. immunoSEQ v3.0 was run at survey level. Method: immunoSEQ multiplex PCR; TCRdb's copy keeps in-frame clones and lacks some. This sample yields approximately 15,000 clones, of which 91% are seen a single time; 8.9% belongs to the top ten. Sequencing was performed on unsorted PBMCs, taken 0.3 years after starting antiretroviral therapy. All receptors come from a man aged 60 to 69 with HIV.

This rearrangement joins TRBV5-1 to TRBJ2-5; D possibly corresponds to TRBD2 (7 bases). Germline CDR1 is SGHRS and CDR2 is YFSETQ. Trimming removed 0 bases at V and 5 bases at J, with 17 bases between. The CDR3 is 16 amino acids. The CDR3 coding sequence is TGCGCCAGCAGCTTGGTAGGGGGAGGGGTAGCGGAGACCCAGTACTTC. Its translation: CASSLVGGGVAETQYF.

The chain links TRBV7-3 to TRBJ2-1; perhaps D is TRBD1 or TRBD2 (5 bases each). The V end was cut by 5 bases, the J end by 8 bases, with 16 bases between. Germline CDR1 reads SGHTA; CDR2 reads FQGTGA. The CDR3 totals 14 residues. CDR3 DNA sequence: TGTGCCAGCAGCCCCCTGGGGGTCGGCGATGAGCAGTTCTTC. Amino acids: CASSPLGVGDEQFF.

The sample holds a few counts of this clone. The rearrangement links TRBV7-9 to TRBJ1-1; D call uncertain. The ends were cut back, 1 base at V and 1 base at J, with 4 bases in the middle. Germline CDR1 is SEHNR and CDR2 is FQNEAQ (reference sequence). The CDR3 loop spans 13 amino acids. DNA for the CDR3: TGTGCCAGCAGCTTAGACACGAACACTGAAGCTTTCTTT. This encodes CASSLDTNTEAFF.

The chain combines TRBV25-1 with TRBJ2-5; D may be TRBD2 (5 bases). The CDR3 runs 15 residues. Germline values: CDR1 MGHDK, CDR2 SYGVNS. The V end lost 6 bases, the J end lost 5 bases, and 19 bases lay between the germline ends. For the CDR3, the DNA is TGTGCCAGCAGCGACGACTATCTAGCTCGGGAGACCCAGTACTTC. It codes for CASSDDYLARETQYF.

In its sample, this clone was seen a few times. This chain uses TRBV15 with TRBJ2-5; the match to TRBD2 covers 9 bases. The CDR3 extends over 15 amino acids. Losses at the gene ends were 5 bases for V and 5 bases for J; bases not matched to a gene: 9. The germline V gene has CDR1 LNHNV and CDR2 YYDKDF (reference sequence). The CDR3 bases are TGTGCCACCAGCGGGGGGACAAGCGGGGGGGAGACCCAGTACTTC. Translated, it gives CATSGGTSGGETQYF.

The chain couples TRBV7-6 to TRBJ2-7; 14 positions agree with TRBD2. The V gene end was trimmed by 4 bases and the J gene end by 7 bases; junction bases not matched to a gene: 6. This CDR3 has 15 residues. Per germline, CDR1 SGHVS and CDR2 FNYEAQ. CDR3: CASSSMTSGGEEQYF. The DNA of the CDR3 is TGTGCCAGCAGCTCAATGACTAGCGGGGGGGAAGAGCAGTACTTC.

The chain employs TRBV4-3 and TRBJ1-1; 10 nucleotides align to TRBD1. There are 14 residues in the CDR3. The germline V gene encodes CDR1 LGHNA and CDR2 YSLEER. V shed 4 bases, J shed 6 bases, and the junction held 5 bases outside the gene matches. In nucleotides, the CDR3 is TGCGCCAGCAGCCTGACAGGGGGCTCCCCTGAAGCTTTCTTT. It is translated as CASSLTGGSPEAFF.

This chain's CDR3 is CASVRGTLNSYEQYF. CDR3 DNA: TGTGCCAGCGTCCGAGGGACACTTAATTCCTACGAGCAGTACTTC. The chain links TRBV11-2 to TRBJ2-7, with a possible D match to TRBD1 (6 bases). V shed 8 bases and J shed 1 base, with 18 bases lying between them. CDR3 length equals 15 residues. The V gene's germline CDR1 is SGHAT and CDR2 FQNNGV.

This clone is a singleton in its sample. This sequence joins TRBV9 and TRBJ1-1, with 7 bases fitting TRBD1. V was pared by 4 bases and J by 1 base, with 4 bases of the junction left unmatched. Germline V gene data show CDR1 as SGDLS and CDR2 as YYNGEE. The CDR3 runs to 14 residues. CDR3 residues: CASSPAGGNTEAFF. Here the CDR3 DNA reads TGTGCCAGCAGCCCGGCAGGGGGGAACACTGAAGCTTTCTTT.

The chain is built from TRBV15 and TRBJ1-1; a possible D gene is TRBD1 (5 bases). The CDR3 is 14 amino acids. V lost 4 bases, J lost 6 bases, and 15 bases lay in between. Germline CDR1 is LNHNV and CDR2 is YYDKDF (reference sequence). This CDR3 reads CATSKGPPGSEAFF. The CDR3, as DNA: TGTGCCACCAGCAAGGGCCCCCCAGGGTCTGAAGCTTTCTTT.

The gene calls are TRBV11-2 and TRBJ2-5; TRBD1 agrees at 10 bases. Trimming removed 4 bases from V and 5 bases from J; junction bases left unmatched: 1. This CDR3 spans 13 amino acids. Germline loops: CDR1 SGHAT, CDR2 FQNNGV. The CDR3 region has the DNA TGTGCCAGCAGCTGGGGACAGGGGGAGACCCAGTACTTC. Protein: CASSWGQGETQYF.

As DNA, the CDR3 is TGTGCCAGCAAAGGAGTGTCAGATACGCAGTATTTT. Encoded protein: CASKGVSDTQYF. This rearrangement joins TRBV2 to TRBJ2-3; D is uncertain. Germline V gene sequence: CDR1 SNHLY, CDR2 FYNNEI. This CDR3 is built from 12 residues. V was trimmed by 7 bases and J by 4 bases, leaving 9 bases between them.

This clone was seen only a few times. This rearrangement joins TRBV7-3 to TRBJ2-3; D remains unclear. Germline V gene lookup returns CDR1 SGHTA and CDR2 FQGTGA. Trimming pared 4 bases from V and 4 bases from J, leaving 6 bases between. The CDR3 consists of 12 residues. CDR3 sequence reads: CASSSSPDTQYF. In DNA form, the CDR3 reads TGTGCCAGCAGCTCAAGCCCAGATACGCAGTATTTT.

This sequence joins TRBV7-6 and TRBJ2-1; no clear D gene. Trimming removed 5 bases at V and 10 bases at J, with 15 bases between. Looked up from germline, CDR1 is SGHVS and CDR2 is FNYEAQ. The CDR3 consists of 13 residues. The CDR3 DNA reads TGTGCCAGCAGCCCGCGGTCCCTGTCAGAGCAGTTCTTC. Amino acid sequence: CASSPRSLSEQFF.

This chain uses TRBV6-6 with TRBJ1-1, with TRBD1 matching over 12 bases. Germline values: CDR1 MNHNY, CDR2 SVGAGI (reference sequence). This CDR3 is 14 amino acids long. J lost 4 bases, V lost 7 bases, and 4 bases had no gene match. CDR3 nucleotides: TGTGCCAGCACATGGGACAGGGGGCCCACTGAAGCTTTCTTT. Protein sequence: CASTWDRGPTEAFF.

This chain joins TRBV15 and TRBJ2-7; 8 bases agree with TRBD2. CDR3 length: 17 amino acids. V lost 6 bases to trimming and J lost 4 bases; unmatched junction nucleotides: 17. Germline CDR1 is LNHNV and CDR2 is YYDKDF (reference sequence). The CDR3, as DNA: TGTGCCACCAGTAACTCAGTCGCGGGGGGCGCATTTTACGAGCAGTACTTC. Translation: CATSNSVAGGAFYEQYF.

The chain links TRBV25-1 to TRBJ1-2; TRBD1 is a possible D gene (6 bases). CDR1 MGHDK and CDR2 SYGVNS come from the germline V gene. The CDR3 loop spans 13 amino acids. V dropped 9 bases and J dropped 7 bases, with 18 bases sitting between them. The CDR3 bases are TGTGCCAGGATCCCTACAGACAGGATTGGCTACACCTTC. Its protein is CARIPTDRIGYTF.

This chain uses TRBV10-3 with TRBJ2-1; D unresolved. This CDR3 has 13 amino acids. Germline V gene data show CDR1 as ENHRY and CDR2 as SYGVKD. V was cut by 2 bases and J by 4 bases, with 6 bases left in between. CDR3 in DNA: TGTGCCATCAGTGAGAAAGGGTACAATGAGCAGTTCTTC. Translation gives CAISEKGYNEQFF.

V is TRBV7-2 and J is TRBJ1-2; 8 bases fit TRBD1. The V gene's germline CDR1 is SGHTA and CDR2 FQGNSA. After removal of 1 base from V and 8 bases from J, the junction contained 12 bases not matched to a gene. CDR3 length: 16 amino acids. CDR3 in DNA: TGTGCCAGCAGCTTAGAGGGGGCAGGGGGCCTTGGGGGCTACACCTTC. Protein product: CASSLEGAGGLGGYTF.

This clone was found a few times. The chain recombines TRBV5-1 with TRBJ2-7; 10 bases map to TRBD1. This CDR3 has 13 residues. V gave up 9 bases and J gave up 0 bases; unmatched junction bases: 3. The V gene's germline CDR1 is SGHRS and CDR2 YFSETQ. CDR3 in DNA: TGCGCCAACCGGGACAGGGGCTCCTACGAGCAGTACTTC. It specifies CANRDRGSYEQYF.

V and J are TRBV6-6 and TRBJ2-5, with D uncertain. The CDR3 totals 15 residues. V lost 2 bases to trimming and J lost 0 bases, with 10 bases between them. CDR1 is MNHNY and CDR2 is SVGAGI in the germline V gene (reference sequence). The CDR3 region is CASSYQREYQETQYF. In nucleotides, the CDR3 is TGTGCCAGCAGTTACCAGCGAGAGTACCAAGAGACCCAGTACTTC.

In its sample, this clone was seen once. This chain connects TRBV10-3 to TRBJ2-7, with 7 bases that match TRBD2. Per germline, CDR1 ENHRY and CDR2 SYGVKD. The CDR3 is made up of 15 amino acids. J lost 4 bases, V lost 2 bases, and 8 bases had no gene match. The CDR3, as DNA: TGTGCCATCAGTGAGGGCGGGAGCTCAAGTTACGAGCAGTACTTC. Its protein is CAISEGGSSSYEQYF.

Turning to this clone: An end of the junction does not agree with germline; a read error may underlie this. CDR3 in amino acids: CASSLTGQAEVGF. The CDR3 DNA reads TGTGCCAGCTCACTAACGGGACAGGCCGAGGTCGGCTTC. The rearrangement links TRBV18 to TRBJ2-7; 8 bases agree with TRBD1. This CDR3 has 13 residues. Germline lookup yields CDR1 KGHSH and CDR2 LQKENI.

The rearrangement uses TRBV10-3 and TRBJ2-1; TRBD1 aligns across 9 bases. The germline CDR1 and CDR2 sequences are ENHRY and SYGVKD. The ends lost 4 bases at V and 5 bases at J; junction bases unmatched: 15. This CDR3 spans 18 amino acids. The CDR3 is CAISGRLGQGLADNEQFF. As DNA, the CDR3 is TGTGCCATCAGTGGGAGGTTGGGACAGGGTTTAGCGGACAATGAGCAGTTCTTC.

V and J are TRBV7-3 and TRBJ1-1; D is possibly TRBD1 (6 bases). CDR3 length: 16 amino acids. CDR1 SGHTA and CDR2 FQGTGA come from the germline V gene. V lost 5 bases, J lost 0 bases, and 16 bases lay in between. CDR3 residues: CASSQYGGQMNTEAFF. The CDR3 nucleotides read TGTGCCAGCAGCCAGTATGGGGGACAAATGAACACTGAAGCTTTCTTT.

As DNA, the CDR3 is TGTGCCAGTCGGGGGGGCAATTACTACAATGAGCAGTTCTTC. Translated, it gives CASRGGNYYNEQFF. This sequence joins TRBV19 and TRBJ2-1, with 8 bases lining up with TRBD2. Per the germline V gene, CDR1 is LNHDA and CDR2 is SQIVND (reference sequence). This CDR3 spans 14 amino acids. V dropped 8 bases and J dropped 3; count of bases not matched to a gene: 6.

This chain joins TRBV29-1 and TRBJ2-7, with D uncertain. The CDR3 is 12 amino acids. Looked up from germline, CDR1 is SQVTM and CDR2 is ANQGSEA. V lost 4 bases and J lost 2, with 9 bases in between. CDR3 DNA sequence: TGCAGCGTTGGGGCCTTGCCCTACGAGCAGTACTTC. It codes for CSVGALPYEQYF.